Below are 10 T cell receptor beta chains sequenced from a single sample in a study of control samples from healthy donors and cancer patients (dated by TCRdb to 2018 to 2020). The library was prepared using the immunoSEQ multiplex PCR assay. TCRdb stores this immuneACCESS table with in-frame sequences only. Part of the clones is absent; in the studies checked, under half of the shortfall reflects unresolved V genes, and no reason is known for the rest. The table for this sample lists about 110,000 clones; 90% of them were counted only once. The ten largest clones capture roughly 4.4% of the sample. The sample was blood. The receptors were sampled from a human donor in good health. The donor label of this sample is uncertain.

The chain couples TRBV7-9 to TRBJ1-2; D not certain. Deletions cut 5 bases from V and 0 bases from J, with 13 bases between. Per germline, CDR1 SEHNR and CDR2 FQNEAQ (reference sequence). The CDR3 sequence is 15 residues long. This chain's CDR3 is CASSQATQPNYGYTF. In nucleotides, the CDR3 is TGTGCCAGCAGCCAAGCCACACAGCCTAACTATGGCTACACCTTC.

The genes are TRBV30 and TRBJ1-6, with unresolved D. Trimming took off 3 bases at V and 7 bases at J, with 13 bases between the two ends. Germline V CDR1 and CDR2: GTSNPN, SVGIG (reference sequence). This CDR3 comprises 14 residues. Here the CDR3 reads CAWSPGSSNSPLHF. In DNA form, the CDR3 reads TGTGCCTGGAGCCCCGGGAGCTCAAATTCACCCCTCCACTTT.

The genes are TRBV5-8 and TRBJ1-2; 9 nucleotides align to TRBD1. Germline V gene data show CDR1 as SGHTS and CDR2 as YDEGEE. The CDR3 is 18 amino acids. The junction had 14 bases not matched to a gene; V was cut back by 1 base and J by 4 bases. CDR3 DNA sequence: TGTGCCAGCAGCTTGACCGGGACAGGGCCAAAGCTCGGCTATGGCTACACCTTC. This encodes CASSLTGTGPKLGYGYTF.

The CDR3 spells CAIGTGLSTGELFF. The CDR3 region has the DNA TGTGCCATCGGGACAGGGCTTAGCACCGGGGAGCTGTTTTTT. The chain employs TRBV10-3 and TRBJ2-2, with 9 bases fitting TRBD1. The CDR3 has 14 amino acids. Trimming removed 8 bases from V and 4 bases from J; junction bases left unmatched: 5. CDR1 is ENHRY, CDR2 SYGVKD, per germline.

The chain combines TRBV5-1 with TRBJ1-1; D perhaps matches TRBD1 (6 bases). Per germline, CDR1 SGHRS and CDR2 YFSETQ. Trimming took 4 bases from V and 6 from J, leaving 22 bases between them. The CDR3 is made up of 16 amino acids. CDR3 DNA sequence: TGCGCCAGCAGCCCAATACACTCGGACAGCCGGCCTGAAGCTTTCTTT. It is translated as CASSPIHSDSRPEAFF.

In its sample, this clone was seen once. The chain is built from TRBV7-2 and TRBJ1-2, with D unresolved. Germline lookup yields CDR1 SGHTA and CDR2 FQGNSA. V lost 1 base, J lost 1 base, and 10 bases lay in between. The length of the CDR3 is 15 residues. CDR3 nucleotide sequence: TGTGCCAGCAGCTTAGATTGGGAAAATAACTATGGCTACACCTTC. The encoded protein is CASSLDWENNYGYTF.

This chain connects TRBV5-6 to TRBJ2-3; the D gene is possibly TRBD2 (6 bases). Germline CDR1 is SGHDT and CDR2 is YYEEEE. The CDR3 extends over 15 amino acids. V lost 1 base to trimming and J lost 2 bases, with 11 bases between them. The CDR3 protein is CASSLLRDLTDTQYF. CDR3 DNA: TGTGCCAGCAGCTTGCTGCGGGACCTCACAGATACGCAGTATTTT. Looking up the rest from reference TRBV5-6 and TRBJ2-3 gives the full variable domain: DAGVTQSPTHLIKTRGQQVTLRCSPKSGHDTVSWYQQALGQGPQFIFQYYEEEERQRGNFPDRFSGHQFPNYSSELNVNALLLGDSALYLCASSLLRDLTDTQYFGPGTRLTVL.

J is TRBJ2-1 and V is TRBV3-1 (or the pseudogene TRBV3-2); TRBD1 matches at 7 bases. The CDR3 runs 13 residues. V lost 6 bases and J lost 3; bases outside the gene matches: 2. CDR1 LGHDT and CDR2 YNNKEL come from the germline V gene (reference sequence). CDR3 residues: CASRRDSYNEQFF. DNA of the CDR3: TGTGCCAGCAGACGGGACAGCTACAATGAGCAGTTCTTC.

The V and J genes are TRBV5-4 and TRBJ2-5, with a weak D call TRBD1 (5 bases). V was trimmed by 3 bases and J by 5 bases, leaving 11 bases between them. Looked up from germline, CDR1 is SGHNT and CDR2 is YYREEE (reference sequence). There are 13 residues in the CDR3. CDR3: CASSWGPTETQYF. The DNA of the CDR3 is TGTGCCAGCAGCTGGGGCCCCACCGAGACCCAGTACTTC.

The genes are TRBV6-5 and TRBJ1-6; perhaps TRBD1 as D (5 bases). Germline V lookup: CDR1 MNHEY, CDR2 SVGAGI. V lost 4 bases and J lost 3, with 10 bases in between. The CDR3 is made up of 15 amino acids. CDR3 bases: TGTGCCAGCAGTTCCAGACAGAGCTATAATTCACCCCTCCACTTT. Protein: CASSSRQSYNSPLHF.